What follows is one TCR beta chain and its context. The antigen it binds to is not known. Base quality data are lacking; no much larger clone is found one base away. The sample comes from a study of blood T cell repertoires in COVID-19 (TCRdb year 2020). Some background on the complete study: Samples from collaborators originated in the United States, Italy and Spain and spanned both the acute and convalescent phases of COVID-19. The prospective study material was composed of cDNA or gDNA derived from T cells, B-cell-depleted T cells, or PBMCs. The dataset comprised deeply sampled blood TCRbeta repertoires from subjects exposed to, actively infected with, or recovered from COVID-19. The repertoires were released in a freely available public database intended as a resource for research on the immune response to SARS-CoV-2. The samples were drawn from the first 160 participants of the ongoing ImmuneRACE study and from 1,200 or so subjects provided by 6 global collaborators. A de-identified subject ID, COVID-19 status, age in years and sex were almost always included in the sample metadata. Where available, HLA class I and class II types were obtained from metadata supplied by the sample provider rather than from assay-based typing.

Results and caveats for the whole study, not just this receptor: The quantity of clinical and demographic metadata differed by source and by participant and was supplied without curation.

The collaborating institutions used their own protocols to collect whole blood in K2EDTA tubes. Collaborator samples were shipped for TCRbeta analysis as frozen whole blood, isolated PBMCs, or DNA extracted from either sample type. TCRbeta CDR3 regions were amplified from genomic DNA by means of the immunoSEQ Assay, a bias-controlled multiplex PCR. Under the source paper's analysis protocol: The number of nucleated cells in each sample was estimated by amplification of reference gene primers within the assay. Sequence reads were collapsed and filtered to measure the absolute abundance of every unique TCRbeta CDR3 rearrangement. For each sample, productive Simpson clonality was calculated as the square root of Simpson's diversity index across productive rearrangements. TCRdb mirrors the immuneACCESS table, restricted to in-frame sequences. Some clones are absent from its copies; in checked studies, under half trace to an unresolved V gene, and the reason for the others is unknown. The V and J calls and the clone size are those of that table, but D and trimming were determined from the DNA. The sample table holds 200,000 or so clones, of which approximately 84% were seen once. 1.9% of the sample is held by the ten biggest clonotypes.

Taken from cysteine to phenylalanine, the CDR3 has 15 residues. Of all the DNA, just the CDR3 is kept, 45 bases in frame from base 1. V sheds 3 bases and J sheds 3 bases, leaving 15 bases between their ends. CDR1 MNHEY and CDR2 SMNVEV were looked up in the germline V gene (reference sequence). The specimen was peripheral blood. The sequence was collected from a man aged 40-49 years with active or convalescent COVID-19. The sequence links TRBV27 to TRBJ2-7; tentative D gene TRBD2, with 5 bases matching. The CDR3 corresponds to CASSFGGPSHYEQYF. Here is the DNA: TGTGCCAGCAGTTTCGGAGGACCCTCGCACTACGAGCAGTACTTC.